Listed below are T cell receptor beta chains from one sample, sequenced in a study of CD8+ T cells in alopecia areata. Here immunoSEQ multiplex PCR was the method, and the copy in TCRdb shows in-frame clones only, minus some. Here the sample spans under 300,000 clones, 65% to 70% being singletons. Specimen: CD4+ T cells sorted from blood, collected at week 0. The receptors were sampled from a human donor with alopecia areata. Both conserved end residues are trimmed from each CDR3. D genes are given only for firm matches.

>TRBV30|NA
AWSRGDQPQH
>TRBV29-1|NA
SAWTDANTEAF
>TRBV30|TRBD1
AWRKWTGDQETQY
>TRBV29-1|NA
SATGIYNEQF
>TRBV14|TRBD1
ASSQGLSRGYQETQY
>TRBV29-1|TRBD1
SVGNRGNYGYT
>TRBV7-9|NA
ASSYGPVSTDTQY
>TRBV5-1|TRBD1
ASSLAGQSNQPQH
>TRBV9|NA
ASSGVTGVSGYT
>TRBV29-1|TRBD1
SVGDRGNSPLH
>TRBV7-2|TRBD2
ASSLYTGGRTDTQY
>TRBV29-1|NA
SVLGPGEQY
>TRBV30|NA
AWSLGRYGYT
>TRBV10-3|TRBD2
AISETSGANNEQF